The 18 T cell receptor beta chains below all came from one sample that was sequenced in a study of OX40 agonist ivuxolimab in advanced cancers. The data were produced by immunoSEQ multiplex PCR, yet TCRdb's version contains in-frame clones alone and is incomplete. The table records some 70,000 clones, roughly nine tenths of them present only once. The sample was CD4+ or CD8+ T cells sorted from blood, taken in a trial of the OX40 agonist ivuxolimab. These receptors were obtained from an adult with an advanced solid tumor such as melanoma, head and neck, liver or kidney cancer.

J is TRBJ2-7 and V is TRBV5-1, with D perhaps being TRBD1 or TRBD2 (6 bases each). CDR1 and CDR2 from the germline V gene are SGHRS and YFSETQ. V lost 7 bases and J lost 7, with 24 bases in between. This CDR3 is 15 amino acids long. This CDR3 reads CASCPIPGAAGEQYF. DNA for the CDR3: TGCGCCAGCTGTCCAATCCCGGGGGCCGCGGGAGAGCAGTACTTC.

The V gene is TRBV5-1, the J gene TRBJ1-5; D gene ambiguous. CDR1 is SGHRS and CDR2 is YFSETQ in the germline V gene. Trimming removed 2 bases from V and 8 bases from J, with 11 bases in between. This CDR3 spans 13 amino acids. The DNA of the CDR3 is TGCGCCAGCAGCTTTACCCTTGGGGAGCCCCAGCATTTT. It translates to CASSFTLGEPQHF.

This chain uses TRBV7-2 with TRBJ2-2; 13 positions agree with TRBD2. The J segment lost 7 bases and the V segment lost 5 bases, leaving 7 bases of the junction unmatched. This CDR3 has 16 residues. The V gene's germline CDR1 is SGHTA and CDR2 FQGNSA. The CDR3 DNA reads TGTGCCAGCAGCCTCGGACTAGCGGGAGCCATCGGGGAGCTGTTTTTT. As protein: CASSLGLAGAIGELFF.

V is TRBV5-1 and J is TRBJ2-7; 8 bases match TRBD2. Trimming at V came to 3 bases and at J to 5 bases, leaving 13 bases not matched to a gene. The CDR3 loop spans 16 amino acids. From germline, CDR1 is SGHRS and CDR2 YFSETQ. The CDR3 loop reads CASSSSTGGPSDEQYF. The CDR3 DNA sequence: TGCGCCAGCAGCTCCTCTACGGGAGGGCCCTCAGACGAGCAGTACTTC.

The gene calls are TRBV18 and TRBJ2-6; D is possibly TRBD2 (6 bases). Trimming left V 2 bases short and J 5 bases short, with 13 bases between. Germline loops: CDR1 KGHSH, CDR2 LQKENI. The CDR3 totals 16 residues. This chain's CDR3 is CASSPGDSPWANVLTF. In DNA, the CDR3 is TGTGCCAGCTCACCAGGGGACTCGCCCTGGGCCAACGTCCTGACTTTC.

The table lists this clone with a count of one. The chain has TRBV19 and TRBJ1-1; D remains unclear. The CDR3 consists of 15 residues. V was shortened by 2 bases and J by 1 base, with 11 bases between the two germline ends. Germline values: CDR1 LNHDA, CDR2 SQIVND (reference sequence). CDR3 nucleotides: TGTGCCAGTAGTATATCTCCTCGACAGAACACTGAAGCTTTCTTT. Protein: CASSISPRQNTEAFF.

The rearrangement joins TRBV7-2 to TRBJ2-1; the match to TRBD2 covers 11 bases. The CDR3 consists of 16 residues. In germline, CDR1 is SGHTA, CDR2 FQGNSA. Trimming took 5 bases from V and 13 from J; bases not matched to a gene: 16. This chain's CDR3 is CASSHWGSGGAVIQFF. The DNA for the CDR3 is TGTGCCAGCAGCCACTGGGGTAGCGGGGGGGCCGTGATTCAGTTCTTC. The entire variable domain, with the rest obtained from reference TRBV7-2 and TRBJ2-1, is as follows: GAGVSQSPSNKVTEKGKDVELRCDPISGHTALYWYRQSLGQGLEFLIYFQGNSAPDKSGLPSDRFSAERTGGSVSTLTIQRTQQEDSAVYLCASSHWGSGGAVIQFFGPGTRLTVL.

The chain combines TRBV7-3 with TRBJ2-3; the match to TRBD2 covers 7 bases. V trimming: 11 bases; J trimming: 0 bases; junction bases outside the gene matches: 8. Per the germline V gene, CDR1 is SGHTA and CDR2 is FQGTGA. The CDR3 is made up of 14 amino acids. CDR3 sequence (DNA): TGTGCCCTTTTGCGGGGGTTTAGCACAGATACGCAGTATTTT. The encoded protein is CALLRGFSTDTQYF. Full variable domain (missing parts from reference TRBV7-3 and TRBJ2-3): GAGVSQTPSNKVTEKGKYVELRCDPISGHTALYWYRQSLGQGPEFLIYFQGTGAADDSGLPNDRFFAVRPEGSVSTLKIQRTERGDSAVYLCALLRGFSTDTQYFGPGTRLTVL.

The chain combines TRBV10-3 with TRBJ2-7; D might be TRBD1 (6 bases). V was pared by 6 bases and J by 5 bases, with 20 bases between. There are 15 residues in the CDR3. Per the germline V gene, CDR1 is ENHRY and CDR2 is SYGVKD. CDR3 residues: CAIRTPPGTLDEQYF. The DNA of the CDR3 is TGTGCCATCAGGACCCCCCCAGGGACACTCGACGAGCAGTACTTC.

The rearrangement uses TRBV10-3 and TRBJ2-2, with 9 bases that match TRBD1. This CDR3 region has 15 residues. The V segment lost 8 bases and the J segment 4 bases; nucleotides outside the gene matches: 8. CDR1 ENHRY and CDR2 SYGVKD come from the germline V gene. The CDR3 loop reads CAIGSGTGSTGELFF. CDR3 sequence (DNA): TGTGCCATCGGATCCGGGACAGGGTCCACCGGGGAGCTGTTTTTT.

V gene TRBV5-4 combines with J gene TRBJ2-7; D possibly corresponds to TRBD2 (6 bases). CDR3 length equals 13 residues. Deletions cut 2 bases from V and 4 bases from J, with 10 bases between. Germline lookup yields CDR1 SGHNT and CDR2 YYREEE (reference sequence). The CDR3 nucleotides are TGTGCCAGCAGCTTTTGGGGAGGTTACGAGCAGTACTTC. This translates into CASSFWGGYEQYF.

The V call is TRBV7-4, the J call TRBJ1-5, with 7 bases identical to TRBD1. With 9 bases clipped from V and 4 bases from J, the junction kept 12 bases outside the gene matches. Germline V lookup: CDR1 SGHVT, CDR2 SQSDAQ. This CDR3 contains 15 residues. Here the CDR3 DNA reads TGTGCCAGGGGGAGACAGGGTGTGAGGAATCAGCCCCAGCATTTT. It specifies CARGRQGVRNQPQHF.

CDR3 DNA sequence: TGTGCCAGCAGCTTGGGGGACACCCGAAAGGAGACCCAGTACTTC. The encoded protein is CASSLGDTRKETQYF. The V call is TRBV5-8, the J call TRBJ2-5, with D tentatively TRBD1 (6 bases). CDR3 length: 15 amino acids. Germline lookup yields CDR1 SGHTS and CDR2 YDEGEE. Deletions cut 0 bases from V and 5 bases from J, with 14 bases between.

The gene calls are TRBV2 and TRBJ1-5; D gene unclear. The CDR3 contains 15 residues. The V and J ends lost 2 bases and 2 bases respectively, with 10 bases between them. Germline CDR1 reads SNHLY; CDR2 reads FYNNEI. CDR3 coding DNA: TGTGCCAGCAGTGAAATCTCCAACCGCAATCAGCCCCAGCATTTT. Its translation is CASSEISNRNQPQHF.

CDR3 sequence reads: CASSFILGETQYF. The DNA for the CDR3 is TGTGCCAGCAGCTTTATCTTAGGGGAGACCCAGTACTTC. V gene TRBV5-5 combines with J gene TRBJ2-5; the D is unclear. CDR3 length: 13 residues. V shed 2 bases and J shed 5 bases, with 10 bases lying between them. CDR1 SGHKS and CDR2 YYEKEE come from the germline V gene (reference sequence).

The CDR3 nucleotides are TGTGCCAGCAACCAAGGGACGGTCTCCTACGAGCAGTACTTC. It translates to CASNQGTVSYEQYF. V and J are TRBV6-6 and TRBJ2-7, with D possibly being TRBD1 or TRBD2 (5 bases each). This CDR3 spans 14 amino acids. The V and J ends lost 7 bases and 0 bases respectively, with 13 bases between them. Germline CDR1 reads MNHNY; CDR2 reads SVGAGI (reference sequence).

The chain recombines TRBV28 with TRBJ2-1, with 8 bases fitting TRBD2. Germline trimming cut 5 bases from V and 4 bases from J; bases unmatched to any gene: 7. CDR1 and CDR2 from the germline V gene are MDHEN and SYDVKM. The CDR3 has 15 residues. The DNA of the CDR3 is TGTGCCAGCAGTCCCGTCGCGGGGGGTTACAATGAGCAGTTCTTC. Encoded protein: CASSPVAGGYNEQFF.

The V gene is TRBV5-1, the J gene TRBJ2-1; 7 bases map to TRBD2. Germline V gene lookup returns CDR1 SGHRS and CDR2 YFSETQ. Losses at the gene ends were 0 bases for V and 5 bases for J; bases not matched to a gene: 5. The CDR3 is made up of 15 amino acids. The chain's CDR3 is CASSLEAGVNNEQFF. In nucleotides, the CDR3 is TGCGCCAGCAGCTTGGAGGCGGGAGTGAACAATGAGCAGTTCTTC. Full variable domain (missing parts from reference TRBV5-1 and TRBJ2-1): KAGVTQTPRYLIKTRGQQVTLSCSPISGHRSVSWYQQTPGQGLQFLFEYFSETQRNKGNFPGRFSGRQFSNSRSEMNVSTLELGDSALYLCASSLEAGVNNEQFFGPGTRLTVL.